The 3 T cell receptor beta chains listed next were all sequenced from one sample in a study of cytomegalovirus exposure and HLA in healthy donors. Here immunoSEQ multiplex PCR was the method, and the copy in TCRdb shows in-frame clones only, minus some. The repertoire includes a few hundred thousand clones, approximately 86% of them detected once, and around 0.96% sits in the top ten. Sequencing input: PBMCs. The receptor set was obtained from a young man in good health and CMV-seronegative.

This sequence joins TRBV11-3 and TRBJ1-1; D call uncertain. This CDR3 is built from 15 residues. Germline V gives CDR1 SGHNT, CDR2 YENEEA. The V and J ends lost 1 base and 0 bases respectively, with 9 bases between them. The CDR3 here is CASSLGGSLNTEAFF. In DNA, the CDR3 is TGTGCCAGCAGCTTAGGAGGCAGTTTGAACACTGAAGCTTTCTTT.

The chain recombines TRBV5-6 with TRBJ2-3; TRBD1 is a possible D gene (6 bases). CDR1 SGHDT and CDR2 YYEEEE come from the germline V gene. Trimming stripped 0 bases from V and 7 bases from J, with 9 bases between. There are 13 residues in the CDR3. The CDR3 nucleotides are TGTGCCAGCAGCTTGGACAGGGTAAATACGCAGTATTTT. Its translation: CASSLDRVNTQYF. Full variable domain (missing parts from reference TRBV5-6 and TRBJ2-3): DAGVTQSPTHLIKTRGQQVTLRCSPKSGHDTVSWYQQALGQGPQFIFQYYEEEERQRGNFPDRFSGHQFPNYSSELNVNALLLGDSALYLCASSLDRVNTQYFGPGTRLTVL.

The chain links TRBV18 to TRBJ1-2; tentatively, D is TRBD1 (6 bases). V was trimmed by 0 bases and J by 8 bases, leaving 19 bases between them. This CDR3 comprises 16 residues. In germline, CDR1 is KGHSH, CDR2 LQKENI. CDR3 protein: CASSPPVQGGLGGYTF. The CDR3 DNA is TGTGCCAGCTCACCACCGGTACAGGGTGGCCTAGGCGGCTACACCTTC.